The 9 T cell receptor beta chains below were found in one sample sequenced in a study of blood T cell repertoires in COVID-19. Measured with immunoSEQ multiplex PCR; TCRdb has only the in-frame clones, and not every one. The sample lists 250,000 to 300,000 clones, approximately 86% seen once, with 2.5% to 3.5% in the top ten. The sequenced sample consisted of peripheral blood. All receptors derive from a young woman with acute or convalescent COVID-19.

The genes are TRBV7-2 and TRBJ2-1; TRBD1 matches at 7 bases. This CDR3 is built from 13 residues. J was trimmed by 11 bases and V by 5 bases; bases with no gene match: 9. CDR1 is SGHTA, CDR2 FQGNSA, per germline. CDR3: CASSVDRDDKQFF. CDR3 DNA: TGTGCCAGCAGCGTCGACAGGGACGATAAGCAGTTCTTC. Drawing the rest from reference TRBV7-2 and TRBJ2-1, the complete variable domain is GAGVSQSPSNKVTEKGKDVELRCDPISGHTALYWYRQSLGQGLEFLIYFQGNSAPDKSGLPSDRFSAERTGGSVSTLTIQRTQQEDSAVYLCASSVDRDDKQFFGPGTRLTVL.

The chain combines TRBV20-1 with TRBJ1-2; no clear D gene. The CDR3 sequence is 11 residues long. Germline CDR1 DFQATT, CDR2 SNEGSKA (reference sequence). Trimming cost V 2 bases and J 8 bases, with 9 bases left between them. CDR3 sequence (DNA): TGCAGTGCTAGAAACAACCAGGGCTACACCTTC. It yields the protein CSARNNQGYTF.

This clone was seen more than once but under ten times. This rearrangement joins TRBV2 to TRBJ1-6; D call uncertain. The CDR3 extends over 12 amino acids. Germline CDR1 SNHLY, CDR2 FYNNEI. The ends were cut back, 4 bases at V and 8 bases at J, with 6 bases in the middle. The CDR3 is CASSGADSPLHF. In nucleotides, the CDR3 is TGTGCCAGCAGTGGCGCCGATTCACCCCTCCACTTT.

V gene TRBV30 combines with J gene TRBJ1-1; D might be TRBD1 (5 bases). Germline V gene data show CDR1 as GTSNPN and CDR2 as SVGIG (reference sequence). Trimming removed 5 bases at V and 4 bases at J, with 17 bases between. The CDR3 totals 14 residues. CDR3 nucleotide sequence: TGTGCCTGGGGCAGGGAAGTGATCGGCACTGAAGCTTTCTTT. This codes for CAWGREVIGTEAFF.

The chain joins TRBV29-1 to TRBJ1-2; D call uncertain. The ends were cut back, 3 bases at V and 3 bases at J, with 8 bases in the middle. There are 12 residues in the CDR3. Germline V gives CDR1 SQVTM, CDR2 ANQGSEA. CDR3 sequence (DNA): TGCAGCGTTGATCCCGGAGACTATGGCTACACCTTC. Its translation is CSVDPGDYGYTF.

The chain uses TRBV14 and TRBJ1-2; 7 bases match TRBD1. Germline loops: CDR1 SGHDN, CDR2 FVKESK. The CDR3 has 13 amino acids. J was trimmed by 7 bases and V by 5 bases; bases with no gene match: 7. The CDR3 DNA is TGTGCCAGCAGCGACAGGGCGGTCGGTGGCTACACCTTC. The encoded protein is CASSDRAVGGYTF.

Only a few counts were recorded for this clone. This chain joins TRBV5-8 and TRBJ1-6, with D perhaps TRBD1 (5 bases). The V gene lost 7 bases and the J gene lost 10 bases, with 15 bases spanning the gap. Per the germline V gene, CDR1 is SGHTS and CDR2 is YDEGEE. CDR3 size: 13 residues. The CDR3 bases are TGTGCCAGCCAAGGGGTGGCTGGATCACCCCTCCACTTT. Protein: CASQGVAGSPLHF.

This clone has a single count. The V and J genes are TRBV11-2 and TRBJ2-1; TRBD1 matches 7 bases. J gave up 0 bases and V 6 bases, and 5 bases lay outside the gene matches. The V gene's germline CDR1 is SGHAT and CDR2 FQNNGV. The CDR3 contains 15 residues. The CDR3 loop is CASSSGGNSYNEQFF. CDR3 nucleotide sequence: TGTGCCAGCAGTTCAGGGGGAAACTCCTACAATGAGCAGTTCTTC. Full variable domain (missing parts from reference TRBV11-2 and TRBJ2-1): EAGVAQSPRYKIIEKRQSVAFWCNPISGHATLYWYQQILGQGPKLLIQFQNNGVVDDSQLPKDRFSAERLKGVDSTLKIQPAKLEDSAVYLCASSSGGNSYNEQFFGPGTRLTVL.

The genes are TRBV7-2 and TRBJ1-5; 7 bases agree with TRBD1. Germline V lookup: CDR1 SGHTA, CDR2 FQGNSA. This CDR3 region has 13 residues. V gave up 5 bases and J gave up 7 bases; unmatched junction bases: 5. CDR3 sequence (DNA): TGTGCCAGCAGCCAGGGGGGCGGCCAGCCCCAGCATTTT. Protein sequence: CASSQGGGQPQHF. The full variable domain, in which reference TRBV7-2 and TRBJ1-5 provide the parts outside the CDR3, is GAGVSQSPSNKVTEKGKDVELRCDPISGHTALYWYRQSLGQGLEFLIYFQGNSAPDKSGLPSDRFSAERTGGSVSTLTIQRTQQEDSAVYLCASSQGGGQPQHFGDGTRLSIL.